The entry below describes one T cell receptor (beta chain). These data originate in a study of blood T cell repertoires in COVID-19. Only in-frame clones appear in the TCRdb table, and some are missing; sequencing was by immunoSEQ multiplex PCR. The sample lists more than 150,000 clones, 86% seen once, with about 0.98% in the top ten. The CDR3 covers 15 residues. V lost 2 bases, J lost 1 base, and 11 bases lay in between. Germline lookup yields CDR1 SNHLY and CDR2 FYNNEI. The TCR comes from a man younger than 35 with acute or convalescent COVID-19. The chain links TRBV2 to TRBJ1-2, with D perhaps TRBD1 (5 bases). Material: peripheral blood. Written as DNA, the CDR3 is TGTGCCAGCAGTGAACAGGGCCTTAATAACTATGGCTACACCTTC. The encoded protein is CASSEQGLNNYGYTF. Full variable domain (missing parts from reference TRBV2 and TRBJ1-2): EPEVTQTPSHQVTQMGQEVILRCVPISNHLYFYWYRQILGQKVEFLVSFYNNEISEKSEIFDDQFSVERPDGSNFTLKIRSTKLEDSAMYFCASSEQGLNNYGYTFGSGTRLTVV.